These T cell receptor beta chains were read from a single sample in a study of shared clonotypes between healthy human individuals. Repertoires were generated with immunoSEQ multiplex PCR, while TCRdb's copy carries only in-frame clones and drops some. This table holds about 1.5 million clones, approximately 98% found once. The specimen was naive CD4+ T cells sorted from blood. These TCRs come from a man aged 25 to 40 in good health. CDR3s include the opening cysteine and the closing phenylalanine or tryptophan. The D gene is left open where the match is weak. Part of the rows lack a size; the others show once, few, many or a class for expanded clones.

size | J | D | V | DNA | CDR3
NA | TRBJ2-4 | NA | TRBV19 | TGTGCCAGTAGTATGGCCCAGGTCAGCATTCAGTACTTC | CASSMAQVSIQYF
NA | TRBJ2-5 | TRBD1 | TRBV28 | TGTGCCAGCAGCCACTTAACCTCCAGGGGGCTTATGGAGACCCAGTACTTC | CASSHLTSRGLMETQYF
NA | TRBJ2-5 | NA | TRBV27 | TGTGCCAGCAGTTTATCTGGACTCCCGCGACTTCAAGAGACCCAGTACTTC | CASSLSGLPRLQETQYF
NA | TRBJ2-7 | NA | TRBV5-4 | TGTGCCAGCAGTTCCAGGGGGACTAAAGACGAGCAGTACTTC | CASSSRGTKDEQYF
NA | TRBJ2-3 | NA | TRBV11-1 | TGTGCCAGCAGGCGACTTTCAGCCACCACAGATACGCAGTATTTT | CASRRLSATTDTQYF
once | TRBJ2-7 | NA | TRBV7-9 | TGTGCCAGCAGCTCACCCCAATCCGGGACAAGTTACAACGAGCAGTACTTC | CASSSPQSGTSYNEQYF
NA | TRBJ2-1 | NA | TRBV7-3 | TGTGCCAGCAGCGCTATGGGGTCAAGCTCCTACAATGAGCAGTTCTTC | CASSAMGSSSYNEQFF
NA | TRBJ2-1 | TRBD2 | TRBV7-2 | TGTGCCAGCAGCTTAAGTAGCGGGAGAATAAATGAGCAGTTCTTC | CASSLSSGRINEQFF
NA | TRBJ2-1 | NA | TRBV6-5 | TGTGCCAGCAGTTACTCGAGGTTGTACAATGAGCAGTTCTTC | CASSYSRLYNEQFF
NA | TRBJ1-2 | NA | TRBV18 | TGTGCCAGCTCACCCGACACTAACTATGGCTACACCTTC | CASSPDTNYGYTF
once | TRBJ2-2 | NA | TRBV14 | TGTGCCAGCAGCCGATTACAGGGTATGAACACCGGGGAGCTGTTTTTT | CASSRLQGMNTGELFF
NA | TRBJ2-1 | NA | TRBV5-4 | TGTGCCAGCAGCCCGGACCCCGACAGATCGCCTAGGGCCAATGAGCAGTTCTTC | CASSPDPDRSPRANEQFF
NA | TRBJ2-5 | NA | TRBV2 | TGTGCCAGCAGTGGATCCGGCGGGACTCAAGAGACCCAGTACTTC | CASSGSGGTQETQYF
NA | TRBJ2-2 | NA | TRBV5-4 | TGTGCCAGCAGGGGGCCTGCCTCCGGGGACACCGGGGAGCTGTTTTTT | CASRGPASGDTGELFF
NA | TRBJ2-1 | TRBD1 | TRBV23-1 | TGCGCCAGCAGTGCTCCGGGACAGGGAAGCATCCATGAGCAGTTCTTC | CASSAPGQGSIHEQFF
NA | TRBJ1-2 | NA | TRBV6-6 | TGTGCCAGCAGTCCAATATCCACCGATGGCTACACCTTC | CASSPISTDGYTF
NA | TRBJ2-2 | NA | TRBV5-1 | TGCGCCAGCAGCTTGGAACCAAGGGCCGGGGAGCTGTTTTTT | CASSLEPRAGELFF
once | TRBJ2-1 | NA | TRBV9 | TGTGCCAGCAGCGTAGGACGGATTTTATACAATGAGCAGTTCTTC | CASSVGRILYNEQFF
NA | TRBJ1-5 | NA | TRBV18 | TGTGCCAGCTCACCACAGGGGGTGGGTCAGCCCCAGCATTTT | CASSPQGVGQPQHF
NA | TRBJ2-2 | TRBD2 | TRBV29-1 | TGCAGCGCCGGAGGCGGACTAGCGTTGACCGGGGAGCTGTTTTTT | CSAGGGLALTGELFF
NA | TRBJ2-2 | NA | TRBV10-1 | TGCGCCAGCAGTGAGTACAGTAGTACGAACACCGGGGAGCTGTTTTTT | CASSEYSSTNTGELFF
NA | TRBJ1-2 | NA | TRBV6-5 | TGTGCCAGCAGTTACCTGTGGCCCGGGACCTCGGAAGGCTACACCTTC | CASSYLWPGTSEGYTF
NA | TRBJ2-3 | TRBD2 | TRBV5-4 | TGTGCCAGCGGGACTAGCGTAGGGGGATATGATACGCAGTATTTT | CASGTSVGGYDTQYF
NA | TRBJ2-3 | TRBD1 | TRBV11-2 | TGTGCCAGCAGCTTAGACCGCCGGACAGGGTTCACAGATACGCAGTATTTT | CASSLDRRTGFTDTQYF
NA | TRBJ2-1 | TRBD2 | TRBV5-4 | TGTGCCAGCAGCTTCCTAGCGGGTAGCTACAATGAGCAGTTCTTC | CASSFLAGSYNEQFF
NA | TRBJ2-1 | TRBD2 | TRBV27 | TGTGCCAGCAGTTTCTCGCCAGCTTCGGCGGGAGGCCGAAATGAGCAGTTCTTC | CASSFSPASAGGRNEQFF
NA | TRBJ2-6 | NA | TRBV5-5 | TGTGCCAGCAGCTTAGGAGGGGCCTCTTCCTCTGGGGCCAACGTCCTGACTTTC | CASSLGGASSSGANVLTF
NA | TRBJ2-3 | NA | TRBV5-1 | TGCGCCAGCAGCTTCGGCAGAAGCACAGATACGCAGTATTTT | CASSFGRSTDTQYF
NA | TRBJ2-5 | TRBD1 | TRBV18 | TGTGCCAGCTCACCACAGACAGGGGACGAGACCCAGTACTTC | CASSPQTGDETQYF
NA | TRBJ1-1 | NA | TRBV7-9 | TGTGCCAGCAGCTACGCCGGGGCCGAGGGTAGAATTGGGGATGAAGCTTTCTTT | CASSYAGAEGRIGDEAFF
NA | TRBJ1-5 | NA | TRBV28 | TGTGCCAGCAGTTCCCCTCTCGGGCGGGGCAATCAGCCCCAGCATTTT | CASSSPLGRGNQPQHF
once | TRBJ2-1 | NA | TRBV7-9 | TGTGCCAGCAGCTTAGATGGGGGCCAGGGGCAGTTCTTC | CASSLDGGQGQFF
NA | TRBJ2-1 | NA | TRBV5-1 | TGCGCCAGCAGCTTGTACGGGATTAAACCGACCAATAATGAGCAGTTCTTC | CASSLYGIKPTNNEQFF
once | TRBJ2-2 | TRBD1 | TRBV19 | TGTGCCAGTAGGAGGACAGGGGGTCGAACCGGGGAGCTGTTTTTT | CASRRTGGRTGELFF
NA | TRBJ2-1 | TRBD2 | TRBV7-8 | TGTGCCAGCCAAATAATCGGCGGGAGTTCCTTCTACAATGAGCAGTTCTTC | CASQIIGGSSFYNEQFF
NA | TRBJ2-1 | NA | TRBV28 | TGTGCCAGCAGTTTAAGTTATCGGGCCAACAATGAGCAGTTCTTC | CASSLSYRANNEQFF
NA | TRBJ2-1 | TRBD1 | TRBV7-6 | TGTGCCAGCAGCTTATACCCGGGACAGAGCTCCTACAATGAGCAGTTCTTC | CASSLYPGQSSYNEQFF
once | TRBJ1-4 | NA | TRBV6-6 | TGTGCCAGCAGTTACCTACAGATGGGGATTAATGAAAAACTGTTTTTT | CASSYLQMGINEKLFF
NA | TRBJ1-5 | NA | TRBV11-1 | TGTGCCTATCAGCCCCAGCATTTT | CAYQPQHF
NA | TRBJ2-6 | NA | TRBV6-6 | TGTGCCAGCACCGAGCGCCAGGGGGGGGCCAACGTCCTGACTTTC | CASTERQGGANVLTF
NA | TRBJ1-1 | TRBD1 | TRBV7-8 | TGTGCCAGCAGCTCGGACAGGGTCACTGAAGCTTTCTTT | CASSSDRVTEAFF
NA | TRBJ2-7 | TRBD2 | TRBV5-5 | TGTGCCAGCAGCTTGGCAGGGAGGGAGGGCAGGGAGCAGTACTTC | CASSLAGREGREQYF
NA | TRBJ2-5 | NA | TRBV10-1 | TGCGCCAGCAGCCCGGGTATCCAAGAGACCCAGTACTTC | CASSPGIQETQYF
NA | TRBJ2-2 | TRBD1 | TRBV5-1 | TGCGCCAGCAGCTCATTGGGACAGGGGCCCACCGGGGAGCTGTTTTTT | CASSSLGQGPTGELFF
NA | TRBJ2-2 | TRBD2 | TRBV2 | TGTGCCAGCGCCGGGACTAGCGGGAGGGCCCGTGGTACTGGGGAGCTGTTTTTT | CASAGTSGRARGTGELFF
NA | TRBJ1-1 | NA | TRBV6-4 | TGTGCCAGCAGTGACTCGGATGGGAACACCATGAACACTGAAGCTTTCTTT | CASSDSDGNTMNTEAFF
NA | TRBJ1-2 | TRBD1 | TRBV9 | TGTGCCAGCAGCGATACCGGGACAGCGAACTATGGCTACACCTTC | CASSDTGTANYGYTF
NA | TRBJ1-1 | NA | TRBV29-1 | TGCAGCGTTGATGACGGAGGCACTGAAGCTTTCTTT | CSVDDGGTEAFF
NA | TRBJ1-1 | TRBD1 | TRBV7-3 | TGTGCCAGCAGCTTACTCGGTAGGAGGGGGCGGAACACTGAAGCTTTCTTT | CASSLLGRRGRNTEAFF
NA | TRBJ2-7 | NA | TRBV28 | TGTGCCAGCAGTTTTCTGCAGGTCCCGTGGCAGTACTTC | CASSFLQVPWQYF
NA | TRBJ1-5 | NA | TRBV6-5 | TGTGCCAGCAGTTACTCGGGCGTAGGGGGAAGTCAGCCCCAGCATTTT | CASSYSGVGGSQPQHF
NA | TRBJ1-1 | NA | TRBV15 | TGTGCCACCAGCAGAGGCCCAGGGGAAGCTTTCTTT | CATSRGPGEAFF
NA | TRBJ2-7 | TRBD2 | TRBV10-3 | TGTGCCATCAGTGCTCTAGCGGGTCTGAGCTCCTACGAGCAGTACTTC | CAISALAGLSSYEQYF